This TCR beta chain was profiled in a study of T cell repertoires in cytomegalovirus infection. Overall study findings and caveats: Carriage of CMV together with the relevant HLA was identifiable through cumulative public TCR beta family frequency. HLA-C-restricted CMV-specific TCR beta clonotypes prevailed in the ex vivo response.

From the reads, TCRdb called clonotypes with MiXCR, one entry per CDR3 protein. The sample has a few hundred thousand distinct CDR3 sequences; around 9.5% are singletons. V dropped 5 bases and J dropped 2; count of bases not matched to a gene: 6. Germline V lookup: CDR1 MNHEY, CDR2 SVGAGI. The length of the CDR3 is 16 residues. This clonotype was seen many times. Its target is not known. The TCR was taken from a human donor in good health (CMV status not recorded). Some clones in this sample may be carry-over from other donors' samples. Source material: PBMCs. The chain joins TRBV6-5 to TRBJ2-6; 7 bases map to TRBD1. The CDR3 spells CASSPTGATGANVLTF. CDR3 nucleotides: TGTGCCAGCAGTCCCACAGGGGCAACTGGGGCCAACGTCCTGACTTTC.